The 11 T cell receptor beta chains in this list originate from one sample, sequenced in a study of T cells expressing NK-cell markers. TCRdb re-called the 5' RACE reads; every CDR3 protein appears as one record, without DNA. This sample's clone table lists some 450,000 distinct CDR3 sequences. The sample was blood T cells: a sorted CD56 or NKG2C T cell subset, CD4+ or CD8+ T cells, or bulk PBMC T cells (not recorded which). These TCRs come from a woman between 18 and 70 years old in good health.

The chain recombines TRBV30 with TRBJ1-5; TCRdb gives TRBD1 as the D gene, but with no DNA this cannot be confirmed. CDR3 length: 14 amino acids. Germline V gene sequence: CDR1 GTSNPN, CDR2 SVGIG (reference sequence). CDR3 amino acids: CAWSVGQGDQPQHF.

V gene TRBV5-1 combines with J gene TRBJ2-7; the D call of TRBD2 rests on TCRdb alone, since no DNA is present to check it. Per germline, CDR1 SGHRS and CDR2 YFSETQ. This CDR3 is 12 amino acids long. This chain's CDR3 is CASSERDYEQYF.

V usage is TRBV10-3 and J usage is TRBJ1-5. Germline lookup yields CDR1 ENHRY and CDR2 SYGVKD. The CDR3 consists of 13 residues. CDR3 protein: CAAQPRTDQPQHF.

The chain's CDR3 is CARPGQGARGNQPQHF. This chain connects TRBV7-6 to TRBJ1-5; absent DNA, TCRdb's TRBD1 call cannot be checked. Germline loops: CDR1 SGHVS, CDR2 FNYEAQ. The CDR3 runs 16 residues.

CDR3 loop: CASSELASSSYNEQFF. V gene TRBV9 combines with J gene TRBJ2-1; TCRdb selects TRBD2, and the lack of DNA leaves this call unchecked. This CDR3 spans 16 amino acids. CDR1 SGDLS and CDR2 YYNGEE come from the germline V gene.

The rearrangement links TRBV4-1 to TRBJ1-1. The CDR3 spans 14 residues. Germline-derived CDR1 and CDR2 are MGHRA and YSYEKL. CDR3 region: CASSQQQLHTEAFF.

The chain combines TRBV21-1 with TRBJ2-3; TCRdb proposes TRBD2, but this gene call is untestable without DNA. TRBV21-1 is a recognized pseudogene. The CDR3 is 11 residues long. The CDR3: CGGREVDTQYF.

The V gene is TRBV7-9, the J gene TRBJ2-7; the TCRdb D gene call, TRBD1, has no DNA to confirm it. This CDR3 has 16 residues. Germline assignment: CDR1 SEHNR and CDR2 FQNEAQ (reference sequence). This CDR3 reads CASSSTGQLSSYEQYF.

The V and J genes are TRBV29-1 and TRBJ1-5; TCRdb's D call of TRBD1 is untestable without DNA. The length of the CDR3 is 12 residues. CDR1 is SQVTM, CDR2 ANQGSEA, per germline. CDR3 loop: CSVITGTQPQHF. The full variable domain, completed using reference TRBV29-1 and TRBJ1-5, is SAVISQKPSRDICQRGTSLTIQCQVDSQVTMMFWYRQQPGQSLTLIATANQGSEATYESGFVIDKFPISRPNLTFSTLTVSNMSPEDSSIYLCSVITGTQPQHFGDGTRLSIL.

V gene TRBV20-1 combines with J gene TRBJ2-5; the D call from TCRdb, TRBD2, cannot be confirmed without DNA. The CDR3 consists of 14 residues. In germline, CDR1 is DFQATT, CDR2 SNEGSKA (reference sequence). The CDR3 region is CSARGRISQETQYF.

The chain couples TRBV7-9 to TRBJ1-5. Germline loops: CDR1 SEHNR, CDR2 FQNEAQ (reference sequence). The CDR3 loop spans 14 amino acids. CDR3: CASGLEGINQPQHF.